Listed here are 21 T cell receptor beta chains from one sample, sequenced in a study of shared clonotypes between healthy human individuals. Produced via immunoSEQ multiplex PCR; TCRdb's table is partial and in-frame only. The sample lists about 960,000 clones, about three quarters occurring once. Material for sequencing was memory CD4+ T cells sorted from blood. Subset meaning: CD45RA-negative fraction. Receptors originate from a man between 18 and 35 years old in good health.

The J gene is TRBJ2-2, the V gene TRBV7-8; 8 positions match TRBD1. V lost 3 bases to trimming and J lost 6 bases; unmatched junction nucleotides: 12. This CDR3 region has 17 residues. In germline, CDR1 is SGHVS, CDR2 FQNEAQ. The CDR3 bases are TGTGCCAGCAGCTTCTTGGGGGCCAGGGGGCTTGCCGGGGAGCTGTTTTTT. It translates to CASSFLGARGLAGELFF.

This sequence joins TRBV12-5 and TRBJ1-6; no definite D call. V gave up 1 base and J gave up 6 bases, with 16 bases separating them. This CDR3 contains 17 residues. Germline V gives CDR1 LGHNT, CDR2 FRNRAP. CDR3 sequence: CASGLATPGRSNSPLHF. The DNA for the CDR3 is TGTGCTAGTGGTTTGGCGACCCCGGGGAGATCTAATTCACCCCTCCACTTT.

This rearrangement joins TRBV11-2 to TRBJ2-7; the D is unclear. The CDR3 is 13 residues long. Trimming pared 5 bases from V and 0 bases from J, leaving 8 bases between. Germline CDR1 reads SGHAT; CDR2 reads FQNNGV. CDR3 DNA: TGTGCCAGCAGCCGGCCTGGCTCCTACGAGCAGTACTTC. Protein product: CASSRPGSYEQYF.

The rearrangement links TRBV7-9 to TRBJ2-3; the D is unclear. V lost 5 bases, J lost 6 bases, and 12 bases lay in between. The CDR3 totals 13 residues. The germline V gene has CDR1 SEHNR and CDR2 FQNEAQ (reference sequence). CDR3 coding DNA: TGTGCCAGCAGCGTCTCCTACTGGGATACGCAGTATTTT. Encoded protein: CASSVSYWDTQYF.

This clone appeared a single time. The chain recombines TRBV6-1 with TRBJ1-5, with D perhaps TRBD1 (5 bases). There are 14 residues in the CDR3. Germline CDR1 and CDR2: MNHNS and SASEGT. Between the trimmed V and J ends, which lost 6 bases and 6 bases, there was a span of 15 bases. The CDR3 bases are TGTGCCAGCAGAGATACAGGAGGAGCTCAGCCCCAGCATTTT. Amino acids: CASRDTGGAQPQHF.

V gene TRBV7-3 combines with J gene TRBJ2-7; maybe TRBD1 (6 bases). This CDR3 contains 14 residues. Germline V gene sequence: CDR1 SGHTA, CDR2 FQGTGA. The V end lost 2 bases, the J end lost 6 bases, and 14 bases lay between the germline ends. CDR3 DNA: TGTGCCAGCAGCTTATACCCGGACAGCCCCGAGCAGTACTTC. This codes for CASSLYPDSPEQYF.

As for this clone: Other DNA sequences in this sample translate to the same CDR3. The rearrangement joins TRBV6-5 to TRBJ1-2; 7 bases are shared with TRBD1. J gave up 7 bases and V 5 bases, and 4 bases lay outside the gene matches. This CDR3 region has 12 residues. Per the germline V gene, CDR1 is MNHEY and CDR2 is SVGAGI. The CDR3 DNA sequence: TGTGCCAGCAGTACGACAGGGAGTGGCTACACCTTC. Its protein product is CASSTTGSGYTF.

This chain links TRBV2 with TRBJ1-6; D remains unclear. Trimming shortened V by 4 bases and J by 0 bases, and 10 bases separated the two germline ends. The germline V gene has CDR1 SNHLY and CDR2 FYNNEI. The CDR3 length is 16 residues. The CDR3 DNA follows: TGTGCCAGCAGTGTTCAGGCGAACTCCTATAATTCACCCCTCCACTTT. It specifies CASSVQANSYNSPLHF.

The chain carries TRBV6-1 and TRBJ1-1; no clear D. Trimming shortened V by 2 bases and J by 0 bases, and 13 bases separated the two germline ends. CDR3 length equals 16 residues. Germline lookup yields CDR1 MNHNS and CDR2 SASEGT. This chain's CDR3 is CASSEPAANMNTEAFF. Written as DNA, the CDR3 is TGTGCCAGCAGTGAACCGGCAGCCAACATGAACACTGAAGCTTTCTTT.

This chain uses TRBV4-1 with TRBJ1-6, with D maybe TRBD1 (5 bases). CDR3 length: 15 residues. V gave up 8 bases and J gave up 7 bases, with 18 bases separating them. Per the germline V gene, CDR1 is MGHRA and CDR2 is YSYEKL. The CDR3 coding sequence is TGCGCCAGCCGCCCCCACGGGGCAGGGAATTCACCCCTCCACTTT. It translates to CASRPHGAGNSPLHF.

The chain carries TRBV9 and TRBJ1-2; 7 bases agree with TRBD1. CDR1 and CDR2 (germline): SGDLS, YYNGEE. V shed 1 base, J shed 5 bases, and the junction held 8 bases outside the gene matches. There are 15 residues in the CDR3. The CDR3 reads CASSVRQGSGYGYTF. CDR3 DNA: TGTGCCAGCAGCGTACGACAGGGCTCTGGTTATGGCTACACCTTC.

This clone showed up just once. This rearrangement joins TRBV6-6 to TRBJ1-5, with TRBD1 as a possible D gene (5 bases). CDR3 length: 14 residues. The germline gives CDR1 MNHNY, CDR2 SVGAGI (reference sequence). Trimming shortened V by 3 bases and J by 7 bases, and 13 bases separated the two germline ends. Here the CDR3 reads CASSYEQGGQPQHF. DNA of the CDR3: TGTGCCAGCAGTTATGAGCAGGGCGGCCAGCCCCAGCATTTT.

This clone was seen only once. This rearrangement joins TRBV25-1 to TRBJ2-7; TRBD2 might be the D (5 bases). Trimming cost V 7 bases and J 0 bases, with 13 bases left between them. Germline CDR1 and CDR2: MGHDK and SYGVNS. The CDR3 length is 14 residues. DNA for the CDR3: TGTGCCAGCACCCGGACTGGGAGCTCCTACGAGCAGTACTTC. Its protein product is CASTRTGSSYEQYF.

The rearrangement uses TRBV7-3 and TRBJ2-7, with 7 bases aligning to TRBD1. Germline CDR1 is SGHTA and CDR2 is FQGTGA. J was trimmed by 7 bases and V by 5 bases; bases with no gene match: 14. The CDR3 has 15 amino acids. The CDR3 DNA is TGTGCCAGCAGCCCAGGCTCCGACAGGGCGGGTGAGCAGTACTTC. Translating gives CASSPGSDRAGEQYF.

The CDR3 region has the DNA TGTGCCAGCAGTGAATCCGGCAGGACCTACGAGCAGTACTTC. It translates to CASSESGRTYEQYF. The chain is built from TRBV25-1 and TRBJ2-7; D gene ambiguous. The CDR3 totals 14 residues. The V end lost 1 base, the J end lost 2 bases, and 9 bases lay between the germline ends. The germline CDR1 and CDR2 sequences are MGHDK and SYGVNS.

The V call is TRBV7-2, the J call TRBJ2-7; TRBD2 aligns across 9 bases. V lost 4 bases, J lost 7 bases, and 8 bases stayed unmatched. This CDR3 has 14 residues. Germline V gene lookup returns CDR1 SGHTA and CDR2 FQGNSA. CDR3 in DNA: TGTGCCAGCAGCTCCATAGCGGGAGTAAGTGAGCAGTACTTC. It translates to CASSSIAGVSEQYF.

On this clone itself: Within the sample, other DNA sequences also encode this same CDR3. This chain joins TRBV9 and TRBJ1-5, with D hard to call. Trimming shortened V by 2 bases and J by 1 base, and 10 bases separated the two germline ends. This CDR3 has 15 residues. From germline, CDR1 is SGDLS and CDR2 YYNGEE. The CDR3 DNA is TGTGCCAGCAGCGTCGGAGGTACGAGCAATCAGCCCCAGCATTTT. Amino acids: CASSVGGTSNQPQHF.

The V gene is TRBV7-8, the J gene TRBJ2-5; no definite D call. CDR3 size: 13 residues. V lost 6 bases and J 1 base, leaving 9 bases between the germline ends. Germline CDR1 and CDR2: SGHVS and FQNEAQ. CDR3 loop: CASRWRFQETQYF. As DNA, the CDR3 is TGTGCCAGCAGGTGGAGATTCCAAGAGACCCAGTACTTC.

This chain joins TRBV2 and TRBJ2-7; D uncertain. This CDR3 region has 13 residues. Germline V gives CDR1 SNHLY, CDR2 FYNNEI. V lost 8 bases and J lost 1, with 12 bases in between. CDR3 protein: CASSTHLSYEQYF. CDR3 bases: TGTGCCAGCTCCACACACCTATCCTACGAGCAGTACTTC.

About this clone: Since a much larger clone is just one base distant, this may be a read error. The chain carries TRBV5-5 and TRBJ2-7; TRBD1 might be the D (6 bases). Germline lookup yields CDR1 SGHKS and CDR2 YYEKEE (reference sequence). The CDR3 length is 13 residues. The V end lost 2 bases, the J end lost 2 bases, and 8 bases lay between the germline ends. The CDR3 region has the DNA TGTGCCAGCAGCTTACAGGGAACCTACGAGCAGTACTTC. It yields the protein CASSLQGTYEQYF.

The chain is built from TRBV19 and TRBJ1-1, with TRBD1 identical over 7 bases. Germline trimming cut 3 bases from V and 10 bases from J; bases unmatched to any gene: 11. Germline CDR1 is LNHDA and CDR2 is SQIVND (reference sequence). The CDR3 has 14 amino acids. As DNA, the CDR3 is TGTGCCAGTAGTATCGAAGGGGGCACTAAACGAGCTTTCTTT. Amino acids: CASSIEGGTKRAFF. Drawing the rest from reference TRBV19 and TRBJ1-1, the complete variable domain is DGGITQSPKYLFRKEGQNVTLSCEQNLNHDAMYWYRQDPGQGLRLIYYSQIVNDFQKGDIAEGYSVSREKKESFPLTVTSAQKNPTAFYLCASSIEGGTKRAFFGQGTRLTVV.